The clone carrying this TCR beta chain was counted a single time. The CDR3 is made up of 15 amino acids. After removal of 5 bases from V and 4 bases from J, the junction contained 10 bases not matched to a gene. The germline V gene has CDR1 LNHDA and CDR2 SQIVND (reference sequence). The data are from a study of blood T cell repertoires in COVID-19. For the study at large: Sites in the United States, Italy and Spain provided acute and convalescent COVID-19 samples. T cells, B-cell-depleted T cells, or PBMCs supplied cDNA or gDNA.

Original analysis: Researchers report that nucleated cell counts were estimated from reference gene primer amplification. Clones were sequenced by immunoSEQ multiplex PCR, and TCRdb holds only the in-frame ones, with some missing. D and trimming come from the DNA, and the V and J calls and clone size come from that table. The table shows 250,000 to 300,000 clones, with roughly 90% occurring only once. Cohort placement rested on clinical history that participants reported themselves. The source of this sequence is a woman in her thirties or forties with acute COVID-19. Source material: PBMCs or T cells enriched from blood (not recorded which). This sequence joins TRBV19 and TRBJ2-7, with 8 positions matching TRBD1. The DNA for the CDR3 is TGTGCCAGTAGTCCGCGGACAGGGCACGAGTACGAGCAGTACTTC. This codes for CASSPRTGHEYEQYF.